These 17 T cell receptor beta chains came from one sample sequenced in a study of cytomegalovirus exposure and HLA in healthy donors. Vbeta (60) and Jbeta (13) primers were used in the PCR. The assay was immunoSEQ multiplex PCR, and TCRdb's table has in-frame clones only and misses some. The sample holds some 95,000 clones, about 69% seen once. Material: PBMCs. Source of these receptors: a woman aged 18-29 years in good health and CMV-seropositive.

V usage is TRBV2 and J usage is TRBJ1-1, with D possibly TRBD1 on 6 matching bases. The CDR3 is 23 residues long. Germline CDR1 and CDR2: SNHLY and FYNNEI. The ends were cut back, 2 bases at V and 7 bases at J, with 41 bases in the middle. This CDR3 reads CASSEPHPISPMFTGRGTDEAFF. The CDR3 coding sequence is TGTGCCAGCAGTGAACCCCATCCGATAAGCCCGATGTTCACAGGGAGGGGAACGGATGAAGCTTTCTTT.

This clone was counted between two and nine times. The J gene is TRBJ2-1, the V gene TRBV18; 8 bases map to TRBD1. J was trimmed by 4 bases and V by 2 bases; bases with no gene match: 10. Germline V lookup: CDR1 KGHSH, CDR2 LQKENI. The CDR3 is made up of 17 amino acids. CDR3 region: CASSPSPTGVLYNEQFF. The CDR3 DNA reads TGTGCCAGCTCACCATCTCCGACAGGGGTGTTGTACAATGAGCAGTTCTTC.

V and J are TRBV5-1 and TRBJ2-3, with a tentative D call TRBD2 (6 bases). Trimming removed 1 base at V and 1 base at J, with 10 bases between. The CDR3 is 15 amino acids. Germline values: CDR1 SGHRS, CDR2 YFSETQ. The CDR3 here is CASSLIGGGTDTQYF. CDR3 DNA: TGCGCCAGCAGCTTGATCGGCGGGGGCACAGATACGCAGTATTTT.

As for this clone: This sample includes further DNA sequences coding for the same CDR3. The V call is TRBV7-8, the J call TRBJ2-5; 12 nucleotides align to TRBD2. Germline V lookup: CDR1 SGHVS, CDR2 FQNEAQ. The CDR3 spans 16 residues. V dropped 4 bases and J dropped 4; count of bases not matched to a gene: 7. The CDR3 DNA follows: TGTGCCAGCAGCTCCCTAGCGGGGGGGCCTGGAGAGACCCAGTACTTC. It specifies CASSSLAGGPGETQYF. Variable domain in full (rest from reference TRBV7-8 and TRBJ2-5): GAGVSQSPRYKVAKRGQDVALRCDPISGHVSLFWYQQALGQGPEFLTYFQNEAQLDKSGLPSDRFFAERPEGSVSTLKIQRTQQEDSAVYLCASSSLAGGPGETQYFGPGTRLLVL.

This chain joins TRBV25-1 and TRBJ2-1; perhaps TRBD2 as D (6 bases). Trimming took off 3 bases at V and 10 bases at J, with 16 bases between the two ends. The length of the CDR3 is 14 residues. Germline V lookup: CDR1 MGHDK, CDR2 SYGVNS. The CDR3, as DNA: TGTGCCAGCAGTGAGGGTAGCGGCCTTAAGGAGCAGTTCTTC. Its translation: CASSEGSGLKEQFF.

CDR3 residues: CASSRSRDSPYEQYF. Here the CDR3 DNA reads TGCGCCAGCAGCCGGAGCCGGGACAGCCCCTACGAGCAGTACTTC. This rearrangement joins TRBV4-3 to TRBJ2-7; 7 bases fit TRBD1. The germline V gene has CDR1 LGHNA and CDR2 YSLEER. The CDR3 totals 15 residues. Unmatched junction bases numbered 8, after V lost 4 bases and J lost 2 bases.

On this clone: Relative to the germline gene, one junction end is altered; a read error may explain this. The chain is built from TRBV7-7 and TRBJ2-1, with 9 positions matching TRBD2. The CDR3 is 15 amino acids. Germline V gives CDR1 SSHAT, CDR2 FNYEAQ (reference sequence). The CDR3 DNA sequence: TGTGCTAGCAGCTCCACGACTAGCGGCTACAATGAGCAGTTCTTC. Translated, it gives CASSSTTSGYNEQFF.

CDR3 sequence (DNA): TGTGCCAGCGGGCGGACAGGGGGCACAGATACGCAGTATTTT. It codes for CASGRTGGTDTQYF. This chain links TRBV5-4 with TRBJ2-3; 9 bases are shared with TRBD1. The V gene's germline CDR1 is SGHNT and CDR2 YYREEE (reference sequence). V lost 7 bases and J lost 1; bases outside the gene matches: 4. The CDR3 has 14 residues.

The chain couples TRBV2 to TRBJ1-5, with D tentatively TRBD1 (6 bases). Germline V lookup: CDR1 SNHLY, CDR2 FYNNEI. This CDR3 spans 14 amino acids. The V end was cut by 6 bases, the J end by 7 bases, with 16 bases between. CDR3 loop: CASSGQRAIQPQHF. In DNA form, the CDR3 reads TGTGCCAGCAGCGGACAGAGGGCGATACAGCCCCAGCATTTT.

V is TRBV10-3 and J is TRBJ2-7; tentative D call: TRBD2 (7 bases). Trimming shortened V by 10 bases and J by 4 bases, and 17 bases separated the two germline ends. This CDR3 is 13 amino acids long. Germline values: CDR1 ENHRY, CDR2 SYGVKD. The CDR3 loop is CASSSGTGYEQYF. The DNA of the CDR3 is TGTGCCAGCTCTAGCGGTACAGGGTACGAGCAGTACTTC.

V usage is TRBV7-2 and J usage is TRBJ2-3; D gene ambiguous. The CDR3 sequence is 15 residues long. The V gene lost 2 bases and the J gene lost 3 bases, with 12 bases spanning the gap. The V gene's germline CDR1 is SGHTA and CDR2 FQGNSA. In nucleotides, the CDR3 is TGTGCCAGCAGCTTATCGCTCCCCCGGACAGATACGCAGTATTTT. Translated, it gives CASSLSLPRTDTQYF.

This chain connects TRBV5-8 to TRBJ1-6; tentatively, D is TRBD1 (6 bases). The germline V gene has CDR1 SGHTS and CDR2 YDEGEE. CDR3 length: 18 amino acids. Trimming took 2 bases from V and 6 from J, leaving 21 bases between them. The CDR3 DNA reads TGTGCCAGCAGCTTAGAGGTGGGCCAGGGGAATTTTAATTCACCCCTCCACTTT. Its protein is CASSLEVGQGNFNSPLHF.

The chain joins TRBV6-5 to TRBJ2-1; unclear D gene. Germline V gene lookup returns CDR1 MNHEY and CDR2 SVGAGI. V was trimmed by 5 bases and J by 3 bases, leaving 5 bases between them. The CDR3 has 12 residues. CDR3 nucleotides: TGTGCCAGCAGTCCCAGCTACAATGAGCAGTTCTTC. Residues: CASSPSYNEQFF.

Here the CDR3 reads CASSPTARESPLHF. CDR3 DNA sequence: TGTGCCAGCAGCCCCACCGCACGGGAGTCACCCCTCCACTTT. The gene calls are TRBV7-9 and TRBJ1-6; D gene unclear. V was shortened by 5 bases and J by 10 bases, with 15 bases between the two germline ends. The CDR3 runs to 14 residues. The V gene's germline CDR1 is SEHNR and CDR2 FQNEAQ (reference sequence).

This chain connects TRBV19 to TRBJ2-2; tentative D call: TRBD2 (5 bases). The CDR3 extends over 14 amino acids. Germline CDR1 reads LNHDA; CDR2 reads SQIVND (reference sequence). Trimming took 5 bases from V and 2 from J, leaving 9 bases between them. CDR3 sequence reads: CASSFGVNTGELFF. DNA of the CDR3: TGTGCCAGTAGTTTCGGGGTAAACACCGGGGAGCTGTTTTTT. Full variable domain (remainder filled in from reference TRBV19 and TRBJ2-2): DGGITQSPKYLFRKEGQNVTLSCEQNLNHDAMYWYRQDPGQGLRLIYYSQIVNDFQKGDIAEGYSVSREKKESFPLTVTSAQKNPTAFYLCASSFGVNTGELFFGEGSRLTVL.

This chain links TRBV6-1 with TRBJ2-5; TRBD1 agrees at 11 bases. Germline values: CDR1 MNHNS, CDR2 SASEGT. After removal of 9 bases from V and 5 bases from J, the junction contained 5 bases not matched to a gene. This CDR3 has 13 amino acids. The CDR3 loop reads CASWTGGRETQYF. DNA for the CDR3: TGTGCCAGTTGGACAGGGGGCCGCGAGACCCAGTACTTC.

This clone was counted once. The chain is built from TRBV6-1 and TRBJ1-1; 8 nucleotides line up with TRBD1. V lost 3 bases to trimming and J lost 4 bases; unmatched junction nucleotides: 4. This CDR3 spans 14 amino acids. The germline V gene encodes CDR1 MNHNS and CDR2 SASEGT. CDR3 sequence reads: CASSEAGGGTEAFF. In DNA, the CDR3 is TGTGCCAGCAGTGAGGCAGGGGGCGGCACTGAAGCTTTCTTT.